At least ten counts were recorded for the clone carrying this T cell receptor beta chain. What it binds is not known. This entry comes from a study of T-cell reconstitution after alpha-beta-depleted transplantation in children. General study results and limits: Several hundred graft clones that had expanded were reportedly the source of alpha-beta T cells about two months after transplant.

Researchers prepared the TCRbeta library using unique molecular identifiers, the study reports. TCRdb used MiXCR to reprocess the PCR reads, holding one entry per CDR3 protein. This sample has over 150,000 distinct CDR3 sequences, with approximately 10% found just once. The CDR3 totals 16 residues. Trimming stripped 3 bases from V and 3 bases from J, with 18 bases between. CDR1 and CDR2 from the germline V gene are PRHDT and FYEKMQ (reference sequence). The sample consisted of PBMCs, taken before TCRalphabeta/CD19-depleted stem cell transplant. V gene TRBV13 combines with J gene TRBJ2-7; D may be TRBD1 or TRBD2 (6 bases each). The TCR originated in a boy under 10 years old with acute myeloid leukemia, due to receive a stem cell transplant. CDR3 residues: CASSFGGGMVRYEQYF. DNA of the CDR3: TGTGCCAGCAGCTTCGGAGGGGGGATGGTTCGCTACGAGCAGTACTTC.